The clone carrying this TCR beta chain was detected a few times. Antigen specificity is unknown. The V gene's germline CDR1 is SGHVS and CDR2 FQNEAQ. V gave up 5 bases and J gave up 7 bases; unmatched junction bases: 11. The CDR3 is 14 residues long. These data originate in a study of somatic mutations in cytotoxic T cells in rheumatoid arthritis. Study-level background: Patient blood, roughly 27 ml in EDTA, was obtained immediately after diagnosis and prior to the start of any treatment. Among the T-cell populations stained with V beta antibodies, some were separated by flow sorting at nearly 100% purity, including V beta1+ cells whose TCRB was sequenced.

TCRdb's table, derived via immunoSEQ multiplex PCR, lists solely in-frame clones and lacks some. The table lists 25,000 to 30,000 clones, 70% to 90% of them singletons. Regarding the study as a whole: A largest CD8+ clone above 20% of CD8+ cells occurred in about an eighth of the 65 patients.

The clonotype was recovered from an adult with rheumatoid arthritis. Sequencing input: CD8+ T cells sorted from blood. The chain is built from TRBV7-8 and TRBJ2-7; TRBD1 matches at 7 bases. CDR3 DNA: TGTGCCAGCAGCCGGCCGGACAGGCTCGGGGAGCAGTACTTC. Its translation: CASSRPDRLGEQYF.